This TCR beta chain was observed in a study of regulatory T cells in long-lasting Graves disease. CDR1 and CDR2 (germline): SGHDT, YYEEEE. The ends lost 4 bases at V and 0 bases at J; junction bases unmatched: 7. The CDR3 spans 16 residues. Through Arm-PCR of CDR3 regions and iRepertoire HTBI primers, TCR beta libraries were built. MiXCR was run by TCRdb on the multiplex PCR reads, yielding one entry per CDR3 protein. The sample lists about 310,000 distinct CDR3 sequences, roughly a fifth occurring once. Documented time point: persistent/refractory GD, antithyroid drugs over 5 years with positive TRAb. PBMCs were the source of the RNA used for TCR sequencing. Investigators report Graves' disease was diagnosed under American Thyroid Association guidelines.

The chain carries TRBV5-6 and TRBJ1-5; 7 bases agree with TRBD1. The specimen comprised peripheral blood mononuclear cells (PBMCs), sampled when the disease was refractory, from a patient treated with antithyroid drugs. The TCR originated in a female donor with Graves disease. CDR3: CASSLSDRHSNQPQHF. CDR3 in DNA: TGTGCCAGCAGCCTATCGGACAGGCATAGCAATCAGCCCCAGCATTTT.